This T cell receptor beta chain was found in a study of blood T cell repertoires in COVID-19. Study context: Spain, Italy and the United States supplied samples that represented acute and convalescent COVID-19. In each case, the material was cDNA or gDNA derived from T cells, B-cell-depleted T cells, or PBMCs.

The germline CDR1 and CDR2 sequences are SNHLY and FYNNEI. The ends lost 4 bases at V and 1 base at J; junction bases unmatched: 12. The CDR3 has 17 amino acids. Per the study methods: Reference gene primer amplification gave nucleated cell count estimates. Some clones are missing from TCRdb's copy, which holds only in-frame ones; the method was immunoSEQ multiplex PCR. The V and J calls and clone size come from that table; D and trimming were worked out from the DNA. The repertoire holds about 180,000 clones, with about three quarters as singletons. The sample consisted of peripheral blood. This TCR was sampled from a woman aged 70-85 years with acute or convalescent COVID-19. The rearrangement links TRBV2 to TRBJ2-5; 7 bases fit TRBD1. The CDR3 sequence is CASSGGQASLTQETQYF. The CDR3 bases are TGTGCCAGCAGTGGTGGACAGGCTAGCCTAACCCAAGAGACCCAGTACTTC.